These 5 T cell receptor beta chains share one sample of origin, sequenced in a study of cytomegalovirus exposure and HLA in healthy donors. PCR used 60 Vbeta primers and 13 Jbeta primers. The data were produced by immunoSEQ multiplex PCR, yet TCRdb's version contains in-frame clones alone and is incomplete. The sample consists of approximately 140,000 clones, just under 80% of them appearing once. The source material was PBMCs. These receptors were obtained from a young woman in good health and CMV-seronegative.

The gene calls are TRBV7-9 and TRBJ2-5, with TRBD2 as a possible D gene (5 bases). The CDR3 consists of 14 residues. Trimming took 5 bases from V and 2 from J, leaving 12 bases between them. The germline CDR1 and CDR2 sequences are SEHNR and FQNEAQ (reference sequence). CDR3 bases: TGTGCCAGCAGCCCCGAGGCGGGTCAAGAGACCCAGTACTTC. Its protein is CASSPEAGQETQYF. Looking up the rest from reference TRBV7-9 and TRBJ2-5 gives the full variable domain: DTGVSQNPRHKITKRGQNVTFRCDPISEHNRLYWYRQTLGQGPEFLTYFQNEAQLEKSRLLSDRFSAERPKGSFSTLEIQRTEQGDSAMYLCASSPEAGQETQYFGPGTRLLVL.

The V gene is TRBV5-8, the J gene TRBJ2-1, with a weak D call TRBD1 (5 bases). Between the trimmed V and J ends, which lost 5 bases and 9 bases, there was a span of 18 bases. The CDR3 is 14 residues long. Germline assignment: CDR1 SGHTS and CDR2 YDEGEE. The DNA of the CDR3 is TGTGCCAGCAGACCGCAGGGCTCTGTTTTTGAGCAGTTCTTC. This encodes CASRPQGSVFEQFF.

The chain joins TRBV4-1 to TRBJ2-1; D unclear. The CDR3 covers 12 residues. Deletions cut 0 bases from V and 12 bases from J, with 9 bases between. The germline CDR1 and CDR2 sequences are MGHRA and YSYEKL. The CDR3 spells CASSQDLIAQFF. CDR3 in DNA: TGCGCCAGCAGCCAAGATTTGATAGCGCAGTTCTTC.

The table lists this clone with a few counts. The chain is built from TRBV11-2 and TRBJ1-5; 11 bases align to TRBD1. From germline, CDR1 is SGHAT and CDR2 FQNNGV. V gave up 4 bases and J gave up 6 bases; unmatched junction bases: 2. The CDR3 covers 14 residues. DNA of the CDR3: TGTGCCAGCAGCTCCGGGACAGGGGGTCAGCCCCAGCATTTT. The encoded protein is CASSSGTGGQPQHF. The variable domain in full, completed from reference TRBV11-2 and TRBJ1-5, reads EAGVAQSPRYKIIEKRQSVAFWCNPISGHATLYWYQQILGQGPKLLIQFQNNGVVDDSQLPKDRFSAERLKGVDSTLKIQPAKLEDSAVYLCASSSGTGGQPQHFGDGTRLSIL.

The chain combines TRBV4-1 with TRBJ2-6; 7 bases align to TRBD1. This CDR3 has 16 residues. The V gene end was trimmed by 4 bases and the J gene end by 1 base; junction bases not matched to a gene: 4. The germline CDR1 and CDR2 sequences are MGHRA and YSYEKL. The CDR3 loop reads CASSRDSLSGANVLTF. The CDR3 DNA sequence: TGCGCCAGCAGCCGGGACAGCCTATCTGGGGCCAACGTCCTGACTTTC.